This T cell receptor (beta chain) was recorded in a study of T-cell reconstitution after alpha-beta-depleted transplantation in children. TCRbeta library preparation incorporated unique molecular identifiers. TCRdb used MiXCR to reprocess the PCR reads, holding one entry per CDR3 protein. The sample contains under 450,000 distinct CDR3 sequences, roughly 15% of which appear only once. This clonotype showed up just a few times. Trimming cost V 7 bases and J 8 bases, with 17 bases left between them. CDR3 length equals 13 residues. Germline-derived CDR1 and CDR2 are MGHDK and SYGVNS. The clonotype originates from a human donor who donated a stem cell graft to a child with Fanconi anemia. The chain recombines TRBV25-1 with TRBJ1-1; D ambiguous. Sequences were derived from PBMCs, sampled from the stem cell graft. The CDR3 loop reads CASIPTGGVEAFF. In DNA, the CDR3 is TGTGCCAGCATTCCAACCGGAGGTGTGGAAGCTTTCTTT.